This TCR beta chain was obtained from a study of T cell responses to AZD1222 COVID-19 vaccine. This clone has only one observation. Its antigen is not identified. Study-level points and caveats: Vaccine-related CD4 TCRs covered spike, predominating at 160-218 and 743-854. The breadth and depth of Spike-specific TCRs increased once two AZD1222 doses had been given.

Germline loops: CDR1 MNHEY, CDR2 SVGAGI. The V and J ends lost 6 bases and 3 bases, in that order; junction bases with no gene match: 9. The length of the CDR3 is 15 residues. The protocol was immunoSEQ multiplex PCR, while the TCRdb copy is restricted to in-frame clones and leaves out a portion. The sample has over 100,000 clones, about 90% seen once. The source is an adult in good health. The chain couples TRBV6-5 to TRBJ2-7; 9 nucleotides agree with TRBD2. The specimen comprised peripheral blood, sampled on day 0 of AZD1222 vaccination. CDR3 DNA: TGTGCCAGCAGCGACACTAGCGGGCTGGTCTACGAGCAGTACTTC. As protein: CASSDTSGLVYEQYF.